This T cell receptor (beta chain) comes out of a study of T-cell memory formation after mild COVID-19. TCRdb reanalysed the 5' RACE reads using MiXCR and keeps one entry per CDR3 protein. The table has about 40,000 distinct CDR3 sequences, about 10% seen once. Sequenced material: PBMCs or a T cell subset sorted from them (not recorded which). The sequence derives from a man aged 18 to 30 who had mild COVID-19 (a few samples of this study predate the infection). Cell type and time point are not known.

In DNA, the CDR3 is TGCGCCAGCAGCTTCGGACGAAGGGTAGGGGAGACCCAGTACTTC. It encodes CASSFGRRVGETQYF. The chain combines TRBV5-1 with TRBJ2-5; D is ambiguous. The V gene's germline CDR1 is SGHRS and CDR2 YFSETQ. The CDR3 contains 15 residues. Trimming took 2 bases from V and 5 from J, leaving 16 bases between them.